One sample yielded the 32 T cell receptor beta chains listed below, sequenced in a study of chemoradiotherapy in HPV16-positive cancers. Only in-frame clones appear in the TCRdb table, and some are missing; sequencing was by immunoSEQ multiplex PCR. The sample holds 5,000 to 5,500 clones, approximately 86% seen once. Sequenced material: tumor tissue, taken from a patient who underwent chemoradiotherapy. These receptors were collected from a human donor with HPV-associated anogenital cancer.

The chain has TRBV5-1 and TRBJ2-4; TRBD2 matches 10 bases. The CDR3 consists of 15 residues. V trimming: 0 bases; J trimming: 6 bases; junction bases outside the gene matches: 3. Per the germline V gene, CDR1 is SGHRS and CDR2 is YFSETQ. CDR3 in amino acids: CASSLGTSGVNIQYF. DNA for the CDR3: TGCGCCAGCAGCTTGGGGACTAGCGGTGTAAACATTCAGTACTTC.

The V gene is TRBV7-9, the J gene TRBJ2-1, with D possibly being TRBD1 or TRBD2 (5 bases each). Per germline, CDR1 SEHNR and CDR2 FQNEAQ (reference sequence). V dropped 6 bases and J dropped 9 bases, with 24 bases sitting between them. This CDR3 is built from 16 residues. The CDR3 sequence is CASSPWGERSKGEQFF. The CDR3 nucleotides are TGTGCCAGCAGTCCCTGGGGCGAGCGGAGTAAGGGTGAGCAGTTCTTC.

The CDR3 nucleotides read TGTGCCATCAGTGCCGTCTGGGAATCTGGAAACACCATATATTTT. Translating it yields CAISAVWESGNTIYF. J is TRBJ1-3 and V is TRBV10-3; D remains unclear. Germline loops: CDR1 ENHRY, CDR2 SYGVKD. Trimming pared 4 bases from V and 1 base from J, leaving 11 bases between. CDR3 length equals 15 residues.

V usage is TRBV5-4 and J usage is TRBJ1-1; 7 bases match TRBD1. CDR1 and CDR2 (germline): SGHNT, YYREEE (reference sequence). The CDR3 contains 17 residues. Trimming cost V 0 bases and J 6 bases; bases outside gene matches: 14. CDR3 coding DNA: TGTGCCAGCAGCTTGGCCAGGGGGGCGGCAGGGAAGTCTGAAGCTTTCTTT. Protein: CASSLARGAAGKSEAFF.

This chain connects TRBV7-6 to TRBJ2-5; 9 nucleotides agree with TRBD1. The CDR3 contains 15 residues. With 3 bases clipped from V and 3 bases from J, the junction kept 5 bases outside the gene matches. CDR1 and CDR2 from the germline V gene are SGHVS and FNYEAQ. The CDR3 bases are TGTGCCAGCAGCTTTGCGGGACAGGGAGAAGAGACCCAGTACTTC. Translation gives CASSFAGQGEETQYF.

V gene TRBV4-1 combines with J gene TRBJ1-1; D unresolved. V lost 0 bases and J lost 0, with 5 bases in between. From germline, CDR1 is MGHRA and CDR2 YSYEKL. The CDR3 totals 14 residues. The CDR3 bases are TGCGCCAGCAGCCAAGAAAGGATGAACACTGAAGCTTTCTTT. Translated: CASSQERMNTEAFF.

J is TRBJ2-1 and V is TRBV4-2, with a weak D call TRBD2 (6 bases). The CDR3 is made up of 14 amino acids. V was clipped by 1 base and J by 8 bases, with 12 bases between them. Per germline, CDR1 LGHNA and CDR2 YNFKEQ. CDR3 coding DNA: TGTGCCAGCAGCCAAGTCTGGAGGGGAGATGAGCAGTTCTTC. It is translated as CASSQVWRGDEQFF.

V and J are TRBV19 and TRBJ2-2; perhaps D is TRBD1 or TRBD2 (7 bases each). The CDR3 sequence is 18 residues long. The ends were cut back, 3 bases at V and 3 bases at J, with 20 bases in the middle. Germline V lookup: CDR1 LNHDA, CDR2 SQIVND (reference sequence). CDR3 region: CASSIVGGGGYDTGELFF. For the CDR3, the DNA is TGTGCCAGTAGTATTGTGGGAGGGGGCGGGTATGACACCGGGGAGCTGTTTTTT.

The V gene is TRBV7-2, the J gene TRBJ2-5; 9 positions match TRBD2. This CDR3 spans 15 amino acids. Germline values: CDR1 SGHTA, CDR2 FQGNSA. V trimming: 0 bases; J trimming: 4 bases; junction bases outside the gene matches: 3. The CDR3 nucleotides are TGTGCCAGCAGCTTAGCCCTAGCGGGAAGAGAGACCCAGTACTTC. This encodes CASSLALAGRETQYF.

This rearrangement joins TRBV13 to TRBJ1-3; no firm D call. The CDR3 sequence is 18 residues long. Trimming pared 2 bases from V and 0 bases from J, leaving 17 bases between. The germline V gene has CDR1 PRHDT and CDR2 FYEKMQ (reference sequence). DNA for the CDR3: TGTGCCAGCAGCTTACGCAGCCGCGGGCAGCCCTCTGGAAACACCATATATTTT. Its translation is CASSLRSRGQPSGNTIYF. Full variable domain (outside the CDR3, taken from reference TRBV13 and TRBJ1-3): AAGVIQSPRHLIKEKRETATLKCYPIPRHDTVYWYQQGPGQDPQFLISFYEKMQSDKGSIPDRFSAQQFSDYHSELNMSSLELGDSALYFCASSLRSRGQPSGNTIYFGEGSWLTVV.

The genes are TRBV4-3 and TRBJ2-1; D possibly uses TRBD1 or TRBD2 (5 bases each). Trimming took 0 bases from V and 7 from J, leaving 10 bases between them. Looked up from germline, CDR1 is LGHNA and CDR2 is YSLEER. CDR3 length equals 14 residues. CDR3 protein: CASSQDPGPNEQFF. The CDR3 DNA is TGCGCCAGCAGCCAAGATCCGGGGCCTAATGAGCAGTTCTTC.

The rearrangement joins TRBV2 to TRBJ2-5; 15 nucleotides match TRBD2. V was clipped by 8 bases and J by 1 base; unmatched bases: 5. CDR3 size: 16 residues. Germline V gene data show CDR1 as SNHLY and CDR2 as FYNNEI. The CDR3 DNA reads as TGTGCCAGCGGGGGGACTAGCGGGGGGCCCCAAGAGACCCAGTACTTC. It yields the protein CASGGTSGGPQETQYF.

V and J are TRBV11-2 and TRBJ1-2, with 7 bases that match TRBD1. There are 13 residues in the CDR3. The trim removed 5 bases at V and 8 bases at J, leaving 8 bases unmatched. The germline CDR1 and CDR2 sequences are SGHAT and FQNNGV. CDR3 protein: CASSPRQGGGYTF. CDR3 nucleotide sequence: TGTGCCAGCAGCCCTCGACAGGGTGGCGGCTACACCTTC.

This clone was counted only a few times. This chain links TRBV7-3 with TRBJ1-1; D is possibly TRBD1 (6 bases). V shed 1 base and J shed 11 bases, with 14 bases lying between them. Germline V gene lookup returns CDR1 SGHTA and CDR2 FQGTGA. CDR3 length: 13 residues. The CDR3 DNA sequence: TGTGCCAGCAGCTTAAGGAGAGGGGGGCCCGCTTTCTTT. Its protein product is CASSLRRGGPAFF. Combining the CDR3 with reference TRBV7-3 and TRBJ1-1 gives the whole variable domain GAGVSQTPSNKVTEKGKYVELRCDPISGHTALYWYRQSLGQGPEFLIYFQGTGAADDSGLPNDRFFAVRPEGSVSTLKIQRTERGDSAVYLCASSLRRGGPAFFGQGTRLTVV.

The chain has TRBV7-8 and TRBJ2-7; 7 bases are a match to TRBD1. The J segment lost 2 bases and the V segment lost 5 bases, leaving 9 bases of the junction unmatched. The CDR3 loop spans 15 amino acids. Germline loops: CDR1 SGHVS, CDR2 FQNEAQ. CDR3 in DNA: TGTGCCAGCAGCCCCTCAGACAGGGCTACCTACGAGCAGTACTTC. This sequence encodes CASSPSDRATYEQYF.

This clone was seen a few times. J is TRBJ2-7 and V is TRBV11-3; 9 nucleotides align to TRBD2. J gave up 5 bases and V 5 bases, and 7 bases lay outside the gene matches. Germline V gene lookup returns CDR1 SGHNT and CDR2 YENEEA. The CDR3 consists of 14 residues. Written as DNA, the CDR3 is TGTGCCAGCAGCCGCGGGGGGGAAGGCGACGAGCAGTACTTC. It encodes CASSRGGEGDEQYF.

CDR3 residues: CASRQGGTGELFF. In nucleotides, the CDR3 is TGCGCCAGCAGACAGGGAGGCACCGGGGAGCTGTTTTTT. This chain uses TRBV10-1 with TRBJ2-2; TRBD1 or TRBD2 may be the D gene (6 bases each). From germline, CDR1 is WNHNN and CDR2 SYGVQD (reference sequence). Trimming pared 6 bases from V and 4 bases from J, leaving 9 bases between. The CDR3 length is 13 residues.

Remarks on this clone: The same CDR3 also results from other DNA sequences found in this sample. This chain links TRBV4-3 with TRBJ1-2; a weak D match, TRBD1 (5 bases). The CDR3 covers 14 residues. Trimming removed 0 bases at V and 7 bases at J, with 12 bases between. Per germline, CDR1 LGHNA and CDR2 YSLEER. The CDR3 protein is CASSQDGKGRGYTF. CDR3 nucleotide sequence: TGCGCCAGCAGCCAAGATGGCAAGGGACGTGGCTACACCTTC.

CDR3 sequence reads: CASSLRTSGSYNEQFF. CDR3 coding DNA: TGTGCCAGCAGTCTTAGGACTAGCGGGTCCTACAATGAGCAGTTCTTC. The V and J genes are TRBV13 and TRBJ2-1, with 11 positions matching TRBD2. The CDR3 totals 16 residues. The junction had 5 bases not matched to a gene; V was cut back by 6 bases and J by 1 base. CDR1 is PRHDT and CDR2 is FYEKMQ in the germline V gene (reference sequence).

V gene TRBV15 combines with J gene TRBJ1-5; D is unclear. Trimming removed 0 bases from V and 4 bases from J, with 7 bases in between. The CDR3 extends over 14 amino acids. Germline CDR1 LNHNV, CDR2 YYDKDF (reference sequence). The CDR3 region has the DNA TGTGCCACCAGCAGAGATCCCCCGAATCAGCCCCAGCATTTT. It is translated as CATSRDPPNQPQHF.

J is TRBJ2-1 and V is TRBV5-1; D ambiguous. The CDR3 extends over 15 amino acids. With 0 bases removed from V and 4 bases from J, the gap between germline ends came to 11 bases. The germline CDR1 and CDR2 sequences are SGHRS and YFSETQ. For the CDR3, the DNA is TGCGCCAGCAGCTTGGGGCAGCCCTTGTACAATGAGCAGTTCTTC. The encoded protein is CASSLGQPLYNEQFF.

This clone was observed a single time. This chain joins TRBV5-1 and TRBJ2-7, with TRBD1 matching over 8 bases. The CDR3 spans 12 residues. CDR1 is SGHRS, CDR2 YFSETQ, per germline. The V segment lost 7 bases and the J segment 5 bases; nucleotides outside the gene matches: 5. CDR3 amino acids: CASRTGPHEQYF. The CDR3, as DNA: TGCGCCAGCCGGACAGGGCCGCACGAGCAGTACTTC.

The chain has TRBV30 and TRBJ2-7; 8 nucleotides align to TRBD2. Germline assignment: CDR1 GTSNPN and CDR2 SVGIG (reference sequence). The CDR3 sequence is 13 residues long. The junction had 6 bases not matched to a gene; V was cut back by 5 bases and J by 3 bases. In DNA form, the CDR3 reads TGTGCCTGGGGCGGGGGGCCCCACTACGAGCAGTACTTC. Amino acids: CAWGGGPHYEQYF. The variable domain in full, with the rest retrieved from reference TRBV30 and TRBJ2-7, is SQTIHQWPATLVQPVGSPLSLECTVEGTSNPNLYWYRQAAGRGLQLLFYSVGIGQISSEVPQNLSASRPQDRQFILSSKKLLLSDSGFYLCAWGGGPHYEQYFGPGTRLTVT.

The V call is TRBV7-9, the J call TRBJ2-7; 10 bases are shared with TRBD2. The CDR3 has 14 amino acids. Germline CDR1 is SEHNR and CDR2 is FQNEAQ (reference sequence). J lost 0 bases, V lost 6 bases, and 2 bases had no gene match. CDR3 residues: CASSRLAGSYEQYF. The CDR3 DNA reads TGTGCCAGCAGTCGACTAGCGGGCTCCTACGAGCAGTACTTC.

The rearrangement uses TRBV4-1 and TRBJ1-2; the D gene is possibly TRBD1 (6 bases). The CDR3 is 16 residues long. Trimming took 3 bases from V and 6 from J, leaving 20 bases between them. Germline V gene data show CDR1 as MGHRA and CDR2 as YSYEKL. The CDR3 spells CASSHHRSGAFNGYTF. CDR3 in DNA: TGCGCCAGCAGCCACCATCGGTCGGGGGCGTTCAATGGCTACACCTTC.

J is TRBJ2-1 and V is TRBV4-2, with D uncertain. The germline CDR1 and CDR2 sequences are LGHNA and YNFKEQ. CDR3 length: 13 amino acids. The V gene lost 0 bases and the J gene lost 5 bases, with 5 bases spanning the gap. CDR3 protein: CASSQDQNNEQFF. The CDR3 DNA reads as TGTGCCAGCAGCCAAGATCAAAACAATGAGCAGTTCTTC.

The chain joins TRBV2 to TRBJ2-1; D tentatively reads TRBD1 or TRBD2 (5 bases each). The CDR3 spans 14 residues. Germline lookup yields CDR1 SNHLY and CDR2 FYNNEI. V gave up 2 bases and J gave up 7 bases, with 12 bases separating them. CDR3 amino acids: CASSEIGALNEQFF. For the CDR3, the DNA is TGTGCCAGCAGTGAAATCGGGGCTTTAAATGAGCAGTTCTTC.

The V and J genes are TRBV10-3 and TRBJ2-3; the D gene is possibly TRBD2 (5 bases). This CDR3 comprises 15 residues. CDR1 is ENHRY and CDR2 is SYGVKD in the germline V gene. V was clipped by 2 bases and J by 7 bases, with 16 bases between them. This CDR3 reads CAISEGPAGRNTQYF. CDR3 bases: TGTGCCATCAGTGAGGGGCCGGCGGGTAGAAATACGCAGTATTTT.

Details on this clone: The same CDR3 arises from other DNA sequences in this sample as well. V is TRBV6-5 and J is TRBJ1-1; no reliable D call. Per the germline V gene, CDR1 is MNHEY and CDR2 is SVGAGI. There are 13 residues in the CDR3. Trimming removed 5 bases at V and 0 bases at J, with 7 bases between. The CDR3 reads CASSETVNTEAFF. The CDR3 DNA sequence: TGTGCCAGCAGTGAAACAGTGAACACTGAAGCTTTCTTT.

The chain combines TRBV19 with TRBJ1-5, with D unclear. The CDR3 has 14 residues. Trimming took 5 bases from V and 6 from J, leaving 14 bases between them. Germline lookup yields CDR1 LNHDA and CDR2 SQIVND (reference sequence). The CDR3 is CASSYSLWGQPQHF. CDR3 in DNA: TGTGCCAGTAGTTACAGCCTCTGGGGTCAGCCCCAGCATTTT.

In its sample, this clone was seen once. This sequence joins TRBV7-2 and TRBJ2-7; the match to TRBD2 covers 8 bases. J gave up 1 base and V 6 bases, and 8 bases lay outside the gene matches. Germline V gene lookup returns CDR1 SGHTA and CDR2 FQGNSA. This CDR3 has 15 amino acids. This CDR3 reads CASRLAAGASYEQYF. The CDR3 coding sequence is TGTGCCAGCAGACTAGCAGCGGGAGCTTCCTACGAGCAGTACTTC.

V is TRBV5-6 and J is TRBJ2-1, with 12 bases aligning to TRBD2. With 3 bases clipped from V and 7 bases from J, the junction kept 8 bases outside the gene matches. Germline CDR1 is SGHDT and CDR2 is YYEEEE. The CDR3 runs 16 residues. CDR3 in amino acids: CASSYSLTSGGNEQFF. CDR3 DNA sequence: TGTGCCAGCAGCTATTCTTTGACTAGCGGGGGAAATGAGCAGTTCTTC.